Listed below are T cell receptor beta chains from one sample, sequenced in a study of shared T cell receptors in the human thymus. The table came from immunoSEQ multiplex PCR; TCRdb's copy has only in-frame clones and leaves some out. The sample contains about 710,000 clones, 87% of which appear only once. These same data were also listed under a study on human thymus T cells.

Sequencing was performed on thymocytes. Source of these receptors: a boy younger than two with a congenital heart defect. CDR3s include the opening cysteine and the closing phenylalanine or tryptophan. Each record gives: J gene, clone size, V gene, D gene, CDR3 length, CDR3 DNA, CDR3 protein. D genes are given only for firm matches. Size tells how often a clone was seen (once, few, many) or the class of an expanded clone, and some rows leave it out.

TRBJ2-5	.	TRBV4-2	TRBD2	16	TGTGCCAGCAGCCTTGGGACTAGCGGGAGCCCAGAGACCCAGTACTTC	CASSLGTSGSPETQYF
TRBJ1-1	.	TRBV4-3	.	14	TGCGCCAGCAGCCAGAAGACAGGCCCCGATGAAGCTTTCTTT	CASSQKTGPDEAFF
TRBJ2-7	.	TRBV6-5	TRBD1	14	TGTGCCAGCAGTCCTCGGACAGGGGGTTACGAGCAGTACTTC	CASSPRTGGYEQYF
TRBJ2-4	.	TRBV20-1	.	11	TGCAGTGCTAGAGTCCCGGACATTCAGTACTTC	CSARVPDIQYF
TRBJ1-1	.	TRBV15	TRBD1	17	TGTGCCACCTCCATCGACAGGGGGCGAGAGGGGAACACTGAAGCTTTCTTT	CATSIDRGREGNTEAFF
TRBJ2-1	.	TRBV20-1	.	11	TGCAGTGCCCCAGGGCGGCATGAGCAGTTCTTC	CSAPGRHEQFF
TRBJ2-3	.	TRBV5-6	.	18	TGTGCCAGCAGCTTGGCGGTCGGGTTACGCACTAGCACAGATACGCAGTATTTT	CASSLAVGLRTSTDTQYF
TRBJ2-7	.	TRBV5-8	TRBD2	17	TGTGCCAGCAGCTTGGATTCTAGCGGGTCTAATAACTACGAGCAGTACTTC	CASSLDSSGSNNYEQYF
TRBJ2-7	.	TRBV7-2	.	15	TGTGCCAGCAGCTTACCGGGGAACCGAACCTACGAGCAGTACTTC	CASSLPGNRTYEQYF
TRBJ1-3	.	TRBV30	TRBD1	15	TGTGCCTGGAGTGTACCAGGGACAGCTGGAAACACCATATATTTT	CAWSVPGTAGNTIYF
TRBJ1-2	.	TRBV7-9	.	14	TGTGCCAGCAGCTTCAACCGGGGGGACTATGGCTACACCTTC	CASSFNRGDYGYTF
TRBJ1-2	.	TRBV15	.	18	TGTGCCACCAGCAGAGATCCCCAGACAGAGTACCTCCCTAATGGCTACACCTTC	CATSRDPQTEYLPNGYTF
TRBJ2-1	.	TRBV5-1	TRBD2	16	TGCGCCAGCAGCCCTGGACTAGCGGGAGGGCCGAATGAGCAGTTCTTC	CASSPGLAGGPNEQFF
TRBJ1-1	.	TRBV6-1	TRBD1	14	TGTGCCAGCAGCCCGGGACAGCTGAACACTGAAGCTTTCTTT	CASSPGQLNTEAFF
TRBJ1-1	.	TRBV19	.	14	TGTGCCAGTAGTATACAACAGGGGAACACTGAAGCTTTCTTT	CASSIQQGNTEAFF
TRBJ2-7	.	TRBV28	.	16	TGTGCCAGCAGTTTCTCGGGCGGAGGGGGGGAAAACGAGCAGTACTTC	CASSFSGGGGENEQYF
TRBJ2-7	.	TRBV28	TRBD1	21	TGTGCCAGCAGTCCTACTAAAAACACGCCACCCGGACAGGGACCATCCTACGAGCAGTACTTC	CASSPTKNTPPGQGPSYEQYF
TRBJ1-1	.	TRBV28	TRBD1	13	TGTGCCTGCCGACGGACAGGACCGGTTGAAGCTTTCTTT	CACRRTGPVEAFF
TRBJ1-5	.	TRBV28	TRBD1	16	TGTGCCAGCAGTTGCCCGGACAGGGGGGTAAATCAGCCCCAGCATTTT	CASSCPDRGVNQPQHF
TRBJ2-1	.	TRBV5-6	.	16	TGTGCCAGCAGCTTGGAGAGGAGCAGCTCCTACAATGAGCAGTTCTTC	CASSLERSSSYNEQFF
TRBJ2-1	.	TRBV5-4	.	11	TGTGCCAGCAGCTCAGGTAATGAGCAGTTCTTC	CASSSGNEQFF
TRBJ1-6	.	TRBV11-2	TRBD1	17	TGTGCCAGCAGCCCGGACAGGGGGAGCTCCTATAATTCCCCCCTCCACTTT	CASSPDRGSSYNSPLHF
TRBJ1-2	once	TRBV4-3	TRBD1	18	TGCGCCAGCAGCCAACATACAACCGGGGACAGGAGGAACTATGGCTACACCTTC	CASSQHTTGDRRNYGYTF
TRBJ1-1	.	TRBV27	.	15	TGTGCCAGCAGTTCTGGGAGGGGGGGGGCCACTGAAGCTTTCTTT	CASSSGRGGATEAFF
TRBJ2-3	.	TRBV9	TRBD2	18	TGTGCCAGCAGCCCATCCGGACTAGCGGGGGGGCCTGAGTGTACGCAGTATTTT	CASSPSGLAGGPECTQYF
TRBJ2-1	.	TRBV5-4	TRBD2	17	TGTGCCAGCAGCTTTGCCCTAGCGGGAGAAAACTACAATGAGCAGTTCTTC	CASSFALAGENYNEQFF
TRBJ2-7	once	TRBV27	TRBD2	15	TGTGCCAGCAGTCCTCAGCGGGAGGGGAACTACGAGCAGTACTTC	CASSPQREGNYEQYF
TRBJ1-5	.	TRBV28	.	14	TGTGCCAGCAGCCGGGTCTTTAGCAATCAGCCCCAGCATTTT	CASSRVFSNQPQHF
TRBJ2-7	once	TRBV15	.	15	TGTGCCACCAGCAGAGATCCCCGCCTGGGGCACGAGCAGTACTTC	CATSRDPRLGHEQYF
TRBJ2-7	.	TRBV28	.	14	TGTGCCAGCAGTCCCGTACGGGGGACCTACGAGCAGTACTTC	CASSPVRGTYEQYF
TRBJ1-1	.	TRBV6-5	.	15	TGTGCCAGCAGTTACTCAACAGCCTCGAACACTGAAGCTTTCTTT	CASSYSTASNTEAFF
TRBJ2-3	.	TRBV7-6	TRBD2	16	TGTGCCAGCATCCCAACGGGACTACCCAGCACAGATACGCAGTATTTT	CASIPTGLPSTDTQYF
TRBJ2-7	.	TRBV27	TRBD1	16	TGTGCCAGCAGTTCCGGTGGACAGGGCGTAGTCTACGAGCAGTACTTC	CASSSGGQGVVYEQYF
TRBJ2-1	.	TRBV14	TRBD1	16	TGTGCCAGCAGCCAAGCTAAACGGGACAGAAACAATGAGCAGTTCTTC	CASSQAKRDRNNEQFF